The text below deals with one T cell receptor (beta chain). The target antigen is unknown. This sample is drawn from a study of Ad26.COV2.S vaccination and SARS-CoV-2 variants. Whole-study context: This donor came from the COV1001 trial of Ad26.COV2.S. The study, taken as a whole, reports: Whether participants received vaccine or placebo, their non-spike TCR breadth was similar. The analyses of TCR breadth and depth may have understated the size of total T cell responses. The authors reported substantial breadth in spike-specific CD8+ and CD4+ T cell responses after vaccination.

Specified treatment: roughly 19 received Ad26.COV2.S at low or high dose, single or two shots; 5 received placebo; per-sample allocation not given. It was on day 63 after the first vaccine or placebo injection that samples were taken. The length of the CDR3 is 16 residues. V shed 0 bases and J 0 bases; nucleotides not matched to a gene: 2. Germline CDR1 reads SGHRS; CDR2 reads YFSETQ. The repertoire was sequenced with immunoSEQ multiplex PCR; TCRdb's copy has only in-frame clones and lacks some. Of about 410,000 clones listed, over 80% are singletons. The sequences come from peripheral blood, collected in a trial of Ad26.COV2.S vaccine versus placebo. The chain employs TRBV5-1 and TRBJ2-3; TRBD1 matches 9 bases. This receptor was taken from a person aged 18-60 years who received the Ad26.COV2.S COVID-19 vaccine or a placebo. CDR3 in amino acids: CASSLGGQGSTDTQYF. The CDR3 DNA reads TGCGCCAGCAGCTTGGGGGGACAGGGTAGCACAGATACGCAGTATTTT.